The 26 T cell receptor beta chains in this list originate from one sample, sequenced in a study of T cells in Graves' hyperthyroidism and ophthalmopathy. TCR beta CDR3 regions were amplified from RNA transcripts. First-round RT-PCR with HTBI primers amplified the TCR CDR3 region. A single record per CDR3 protein comes from TCRdb applying MiXCR to the multiplex PCR reads. The sample contains about 520,000 distinct CDR3 sequences, approximately 25% of which appear only once. Source material: blood. The receptors here all came from a woman in her 30s with Graves' ophthalmopathy.

The table lists this clonotype with many counts. The CDR3 sequence: CSASQGVETQYF. CDR3 DNA: TGCAGTGCTAGTCAGGGGGTGGAGACCCAGTACTTC. The rearrangement uses TRBV20-1 and TRBJ2-5; TRBD1 aligns across 7 bases. Germline V lookup: CDR1 DFQATT, CDR2 SNEGSKA (reference sequence). The CDR3 has 12 residues. J lost 5 bases, V lost 3 bases, and 3 bases had no gene match.

This clonotype was observed many times. The chain joins TRBV19 to TRBJ2-2, with D possibly being TRBD2 (6 bases). The CDR3 length is 13 residues. Between the trimmed V and J ends, which lost 11 bases and 4 bases, there was a span of 14 bases. The germline V gene has CDR1 LNHDA and CDR2 SQIVND (reference sequence). The CDR3 here is CAVRQGLTGELFF. CDR3 in DNA: TGTGCCGTCCGGCAGGGACTCACCGGGGAGCTGTTTTTT.

Of note for this clonotype: A much larger clone sits a single nucleotide away, making a read error possible. The chain has TRBV4-1 and TRBJ1-1; D is unresolved. With 4 bases removed from V and 5 bases from J, the gap between germline ends came to 17 bases. The CDR3 has 15 residues. CDR1 is MGHRA, CDR2 YSYEKL, per germline. This CDR3 is CASSRPAERRTEAFF. The CDR3 DNA follows: TGCGCCAGCAGCCGCCCGGCAGAGAGGCGGACTGAAGCTTTCTTT.

At least ten counts were recorded for this clonotype. The V gene is TRBV20-1, the J gene TRBJ1-5; D is ambiguous. The germline V gene has CDR1 DFQATT and CDR2 SNEGSKA (reference sequence). V shed 2 bases and J shed 6 bases, with 8 bases lying between them. This CDR3 comprises 12 residues. CDR3 sequence: CSARSSAQPQHF. In DNA, the CDR3 is TGCAGTGCTAGATCATCGGCTCAGCCCCAGCATTTT.

This chain links TRBV6-1 with TRBJ1-2; D unresolved. The length of the CDR3 is 13 residues. Trimming shortened V by 10 bases and J by 5 bases, and 17 bases separated the two germline ends. Germline lookup yields CDR1 MNHNS and CDR2 SASEGT. CDR3 DNA: TGTGCCATCCCCTCAGACACCCTTTATGGCTACACCTTC. It encodes CAIPSDTLYGYTF.

This clonotype was seen repeatedly, ten times or more. The junction and the germline gene differ at one end; a read error may be behind it. The rearrangement joins TRBV11-2 to TRBJ2-4; possibly TRBD2 for D (5 bases). Per germline, CDR1 SGHAT and CDR2 FQNNGV. CDR3 length equals 12 residues. The CDR3 nucleotides read TGTGCCAGCATCAAACTAGAGAACATTAAGTACTTC. This translates into CASIKLENIKYF.

V and J are TRBV6-2 or TRBV6-3 and TRBJ1-1; 8 bases map to TRBD1. CDR1 and CDR2 (germline): MNHEY, SVGEGT. The V and J ends lost 6 bases and 6 bases, in that order; junction bases with no gene match: 9. The CDR3 contains 14 residues. In DNA form, the CDR3 reads TGTGCCAGCAGCCTAACCGGGACAGGAGCTGAAGCTTTCTTT. It encodes CASSLTGTGAEAFF.

This clonotype was observed at least ten times. The DNA for the CDR3 is TGCAGCGTTGGGGGACTAGCGGGGGACGAGACCCAGTACTTC. Translating gives CSVGGLAGDETQYF. The rearrangement joins TRBV29-1 to TRBJ2-5; 14 bases agree with TRBD2. Germline V CDR1 and CDR2: SQVTM, ANQGSEA. Trimming cost V 4 bases and J 5 bases; bases outside gene matches: 3. This CDR3 region has 14 residues.

This clonotype has a count of ten or more. The V gene is TRBV24-1, the J gene TRBJ2-5, with TRBD1 identical over 8 bases. This CDR3 spans 14 amino acids. Germline V gene data show CDR1 as KGHDR and CDR2 as SFDVKD. With 7 bases clipped from V and 5 bases from J, the junction kept 8 bases outside the gene matches. The DNA of the CDR3 is TGTGCCACCAGCCCCGGACAGGGATTGGAGACCCAGTACTTC. As protein: CATSPGQGLETQYF.

J is TRBJ2-2 and V is TRBV20-1, with 9 bases fitting TRBD2. This CDR3 region has 15 residues. The J segment lost 4 bases and the V segment lost 5 bases, leaving 8 bases of the junction unmatched. Germline V lookup: CDR1 DFQATT, CDR2 SNEGSKA (reference sequence). Here the CDR3 reads CSAEREEPGTGELFF. The CDR3 DNA is TGCAGTGCTGAGCGGGAGGAACCGGGCACCGGGGAGCTGTTTTTT.

There are many counts of this clonotype. This chain links TRBV30 with TRBJ1-5, with a weak D call TRBD1 (6 bases). The length of the CDR3 is 14 residues. CDR1 GTSNPN and CDR2 SVGIG come from the germline V gene (reference sequence). V lost 2 bases and J lost 5, with 13 bases in between. CDR3 sequence: CAWSKGQLDQPQHF. CDR3 sequence (DNA): TGTGCCTGGAGTAAGGGACAATTGGATCAGCCCCAGCATTTT.

This clonotype has a count of ten or more. This chain links TRBV6-1 with TRBJ2-7, with 7 bases lining up with TRBD1. Germline CDR1 reads MNHNS; CDR2 reads SASEGT. V was pared by 6 bases and J by 4 bases, with 6 bases of the junction left unmatched. The CDR3 covers 13 residues. As DNA, the CDR3 is TGTGCCAGCAGGCGACAGGGTGGGTACGAGCAGTACTTC. Translation gives CASRRQGGYEQYF.

This clonotype was counted only a few times. The chain employs TRBV10-3 and TRBJ1-2; 9 nucleotides match TRBD1. The J segment lost 4 bases and the V segment lost 6 bases, leaving 6 bases of the junction unmatched. Germline V gene sequence: CDR1 ENHRY, CDR2 SYGVKD. This CDR3 spans 14 amino acids. CDR3 loop: CAISGTGLSYGYTF. Here the CDR3 DNA reads TGTGCCATCAGCGGGACAGGGTTATCCTATGGCTACACCTTC.

In its sample, this clonotype was seen many times. V is TRBV6-1 and J is TRBJ1-5; possibly TRBD1 for D (5 bases). The V gene lost 3 bases and the J gene lost 7 bases, with 13 bases spanning the gap. The CDR3 is 14 residues long. The V gene's germline CDR1 is MNHNS and CDR2 SASEGT. CDR3 nucleotide sequence: TGTGCCAGCAGTGATTGGAGTGGGGGGCAGCCCCAGCATTTT. This encodes CASSDWSGGQPQHF.

This clonotype was detected many times. The genes are TRBV5-1 and TRBJ2-5; no clear D. Germline V gene sequence: CDR1 SGHRS, CDR2 YFSETQ. CDR3 length equals 11 residues. V dropped 5 bases and J dropped 5 bases, with 7 bases sitting between them. For the CDR3, the DNA is TGCGCCAGCAGGAGTGGGGAGACCCAGTACTTC. Translated, it gives CASRSGETQYF. The variable domain in full, completed from reference TRBV5-1 and TRBJ2-5, reads KAGVTQTPRYLIKTRGQQVTLSCSPISGHRSVSWYQQTPGQGLQFLFEYFSETQRNKGNFPGRFSGRQFSNSRSEMNVSTLELGDSALYLCASRSGETQYFGPGTRLLVL.

This clonotype has a count of ten or more. This chain uses TRBV19 with TRBJ2-2, with D hard to call. V lost 5 bases to trimming and J lost 1 base, with 8 bases between them. The CDR3 has 14 residues. CDR1 is LNHDA, CDR2 SQIVND, per germline (reference sequence). The CDR3 sequence: CASSALMNTGELFF. As DNA, the CDR3 is TGTGCCAGTAGTGCACTCATGAACACCGGGGAGCTGTTTTTT.

The chain carries TRBV7-2 and TRBJ1-5; possibly TRBD1 for D (5 bases). CDR3 size: 15 residues. V was cut by 1 base and J by 4 bases, with 11 bases left in between. Germline V gene sequence: CDR1 SGHTA, CDR2 FQGNSA. The CDR3 spells CASSLGGGFNQPQHF. The CDR3 DNA follows: TGTGCCAGCAGCTTAGGGGGGGGTTTTAATCAGCCCCAGCATTTT.

The chain combines TRBV27 with TRBJ1-5; the D gene is possibly TRBD1 (5 bases). Germline-derived CDR1 and CDR2 are MNHEY and SMNVEV (reference sequence). The CDR3 spans 13 residues. Trimming shortened V by 11 bases and J by 7 bases, and 18 bases separated the two germline ends. The CDR3 region is CAAADSGYQPQHF. The CDR3 DNA reads as TGTGCCGCAGCAGATTCAGGGTACCAGCCCCAGCATTTT.

V is TRBV12-3 or TRBV12-4 and J is TRBJ1-5; D is possibly TRBD1 (6 bases). V gave up 6 bases and J gave up 7 bases, with 13 bases separating them. This CDR3 contains 13 residues. DNA of the CDR3: TGTGCCAGCAGCAACAGGGTAAACCAGCCCCAGCATTTT. This encodes CASSNRVNQPQHF.

The chain combines TRBV12-3 or TRBV12-4 with TRBJ2-7, with D uncertain. V lost 3 bases and J lost 4, with 16 bases in between. The CDR3 loop spans 15 amino acids. DNA for the CDR3: TGTGCCAGCAGTTTGGATACGACCCTAGAGTACGAGCAGTACTTC. Translation gives CASSLDTTLEYEQYF.

The chain employs TRBV15 and TRBJ2-7, with TRBD2 matching over 10 bases. The CDR3 is 16 amino acids. Trimming removed 3 bases from V and 6 bases from J; junction bases left unmatched: 11. Germline CDR1 LNHNV, CDR2 YYDKDF (reference sequence). For the CDR3, the DNA is TGTGCCACCAGCAGGGGTAGCGGGGGGATGGCCCTCGAGCAGTACTTC. It is translated as CATSRGSGGMALEQYF.

This clonotype has a count of ten or more. A much more abundant neighbour one base away suggests this may be a read error. V gene TRBV15 combines with J gene TRBJ2-5; D is unresolved. The V gene lost 0 bases and the J gene lost 5 bases, with 4 bases spanning the gap. The length of the CDR3 is 12 residues. Germline assignment: CDR1 LNHNV and CDR2 YYDKDF (reference sequence). Written as DNA, the CDR3 is TGTGCCACCAGCAGAGATATGGAGACCCAGTACTTC. Translation: CATSRDMETQYF.

This clonotype appeared a few times. The V and J genes are TRBV27 and TRBJ1-6; D not resolved. The CDR3 contains 15 residues. Germline V lookup: CDR1 MNHEY, CDR2 SMNVEV (reference sequence). Trimming removed 0 bases from V and 10 bases from J, with 13 bases in between. The CDR3 protein is CASSLSPGSVSPLHF. Here the CDR3 DNA reads TGTGCCAGCAGTTTATCGCCGGGGAGTGTCTCACCCCTCCACTTT.

This clonotype was picked up many times. The chain couples TRBV6-2 or TRBV6-3 to TRBJ1-1; TRBD1 matches 9 bases. Germline V lookup: CDR1 MNHEY, CDR2 SVGEGT. The CDR3 is 15 amino acids. V shed 2 bases, J shed 5 bases, and the junction held 6 bases outside the gene matches. DNA of the CDR3: TGTGCCAGCAGTTACGGGGACAGGGCGCGGACTGAAGCTTTCTTT. Protein product: CASSYGDRARTEAFF.

This clonotype was counted ten times or more. V and J are TRBV14 and TRBJ1-1; the D is unclear. CDR1 is SGHDN and CDR2 is FVKESK in the germline V gene. Trimming took off 3 bases at V and 0 bases at J, with 14 bases between the two ends. The CDR3 loop spans 16 amino acids. The CDR3: CASSQQRRILNTEAFF. The CDR3, as DNA: TGTGCCAGCAGCCAGCAAAGACGGATCCTGAACACTGAAGCTTTCTTT.

This clonotype was observed many times. V usage is TRBV11-2 and J usage is TRBJ2-7, with D unclear. The CDR3 contains 14 residues. V was pared by 0 bases and J by 3 bases, with 9 bases between. Germline values: CDR1 SGHAT, CDR2 FQNNGV. CDR3 DNA sequence: TGTGCCAGCAGCTTAGATGGTAGAGGCTACGAGCAGTACTTC. This translates into CASSLDGRGYEQYF.